Shown below are 3 T cell receptor beta chains from a single sample sequenced in a study of blood T cell repertoires in COVID-19. Clones were sequenced by immunoSEQ multiplex PCR, and TCRdb holds only the in-frame ones, with some missing. The repertoire includes approximately 200,000 clones, around 84% of them detected once, and 4.5% to 5.5% sits in the top ten. Sequenced sample: peripheral blood. Every receptor here comes from a woman aged 55-75 years who had recovered from COVID-19.

The chain employs TRBV7-9 and TRBJ2-1; D remains unclear. CDR3 length: 14 residues. Germline V lookup: CDR1 SEHNR, CDR2 FQNEAQ (reference sequence). Trimming left V 5 bases short and J 1 base short, with 9 bases between. This chain's CDR3 is CASSIPSSYNEQFF. The CDR3 DNA sequence: TGTGCCAGCAGCATCCCTAGTTCCTACAATGAGCAGTTCTTC.

This clone was seen just once. This same CDR3 is encoded by further DNA sequences in the sample. The J gene is TRBJ2-7, the V gene TRBV3-1 (or the pseudogene TRBV3-2); tentative D call: TRBD1 (5 bases). The CDR3 contains 13 residues. Germline V CDR1 and CDR2: LGHDT, YNNKEL (reference sequence). Between the trimmed V and J ends, which lost 4 bases and 1 base, there was a span of 8 bases. CDR3 sequence reads: CASSPDTSYEQYF. The CDR3 region has the DNA TGTGCCAGCAGCCCGGACACTTCCTACGAGCAGTACTTC.

The chain has TRBV5-4 and TRBJ1-4, with a weak D call TRBD1 (5 bases). Germline V gene sequence: CDR1 SGHNT, CDR2 YYREEE (reference sequence). The CDR3 is made up of 15 amino acids. V lost 4 bases, J lost 0 bases, and 10 bases lay in between. The CDR3 bases are TGTGCCAGCAGCCCGGACATTGCAACTAATGAAAAACTGTTTTTT. Residues: CASSPDIATNEKLFF.